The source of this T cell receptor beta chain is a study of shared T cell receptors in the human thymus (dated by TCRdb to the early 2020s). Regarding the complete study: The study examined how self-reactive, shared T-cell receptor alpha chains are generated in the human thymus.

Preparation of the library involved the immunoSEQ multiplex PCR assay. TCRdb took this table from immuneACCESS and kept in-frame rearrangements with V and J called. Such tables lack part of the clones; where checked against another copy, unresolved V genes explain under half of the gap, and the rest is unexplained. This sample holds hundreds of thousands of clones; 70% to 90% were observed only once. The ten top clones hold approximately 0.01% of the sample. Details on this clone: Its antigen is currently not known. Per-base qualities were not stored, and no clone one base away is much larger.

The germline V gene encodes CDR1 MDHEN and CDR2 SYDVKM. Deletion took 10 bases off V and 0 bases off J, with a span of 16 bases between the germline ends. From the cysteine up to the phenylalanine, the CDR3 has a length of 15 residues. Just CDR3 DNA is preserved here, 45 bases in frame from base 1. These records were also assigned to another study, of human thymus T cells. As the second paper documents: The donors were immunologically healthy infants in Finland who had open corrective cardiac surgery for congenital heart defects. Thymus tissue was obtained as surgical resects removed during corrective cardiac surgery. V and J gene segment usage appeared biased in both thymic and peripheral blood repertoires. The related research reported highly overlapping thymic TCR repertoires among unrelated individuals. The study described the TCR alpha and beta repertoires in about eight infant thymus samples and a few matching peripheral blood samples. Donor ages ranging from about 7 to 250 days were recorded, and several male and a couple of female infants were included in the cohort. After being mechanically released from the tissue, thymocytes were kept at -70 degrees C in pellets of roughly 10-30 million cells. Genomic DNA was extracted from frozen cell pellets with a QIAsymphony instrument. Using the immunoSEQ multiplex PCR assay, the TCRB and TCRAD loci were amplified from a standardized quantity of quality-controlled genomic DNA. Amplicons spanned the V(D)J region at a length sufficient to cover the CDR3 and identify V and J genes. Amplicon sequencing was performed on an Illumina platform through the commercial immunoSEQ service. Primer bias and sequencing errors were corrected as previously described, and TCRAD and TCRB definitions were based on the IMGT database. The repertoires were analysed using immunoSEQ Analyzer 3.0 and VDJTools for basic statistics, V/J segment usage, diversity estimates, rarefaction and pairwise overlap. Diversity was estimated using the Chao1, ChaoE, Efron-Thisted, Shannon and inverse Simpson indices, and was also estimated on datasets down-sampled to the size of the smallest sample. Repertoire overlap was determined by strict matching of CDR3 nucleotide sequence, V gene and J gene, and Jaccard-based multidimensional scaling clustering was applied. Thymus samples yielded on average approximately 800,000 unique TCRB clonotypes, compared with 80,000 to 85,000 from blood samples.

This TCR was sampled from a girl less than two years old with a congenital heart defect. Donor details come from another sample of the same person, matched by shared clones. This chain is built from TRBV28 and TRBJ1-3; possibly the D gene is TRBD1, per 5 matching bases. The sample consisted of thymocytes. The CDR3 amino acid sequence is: CATSLTVISGNTIYF. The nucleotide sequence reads TGTGCCACCTCCTTGACAGTTATCTCTGGAAACACCATATATTTT.